The source of this TCR beta chain is a study of T cell responses to AZD1222 COVID-19 vaccine. Sequenced by immunoSEQ multiplex PCR; TCRdb stores in-frame clones only, minus some. The table includes roughly 110,000 clones, roughly 88% detected once. Germline assignment: CDR1 SGHTA and CDR2 FQGTGA. V dropped 5 bases and J dropped 2 bases, with 8 bases sitting between them. This CDR3 has 13 residues. Sequencing used peripheral blood, obtained on day 0 of AZD1222 vaccination. The receptor comes from an adult in good health. This sequence joins TRBV7-3 and TRBJ2-3; possible D gene TRBD2, 6 bases. CDR3 residues: CASSQDYTDTQYF. CDR3 DNA: TGTGCCAGCAGCCAGGACTACACAGATACGCAGTATTTT.